This T cell receptor beta chain was retrieved from a study of CD8+CD57+ T cells in acquired aplastic anemia. The sequenced patients had an expansion of CD8+CD57+ cells seen by flow cytometry. Genomic DNA templated the TCR beta VDJ and CDR3 profiling. TCRdb re-called the reads with MiXCR, one entry per CDR3 protein. Of around 170,000 distinct CDR3 sequences listed, 40% to 55% are singletons. This clonotype was counted at least ten times. Germline V CDR1 and CDR2: DFQATT, SNEGSKA (reference sequence). The CDR3 runs to 10 residues. This chain joins TRBV20-1 and TRBJ2-1; unclear D gene. Input material: sorted CD4+, CD8+, or CD8+CD57+ T cells (not recorded which) from PBMCs. This receptor was obtained from a human donor with aplastic anemia. CDR3 DNA: TGCAGCGTTAGGGACAATGAGCAGTTCTTC. Translation: CSVRDNEQFF.